The 21 T cell receptor beta chains presented below share a single source sample, sequenced in a study of early T cells in non-severe SARS-CoV-2 infection (dated by TCRdb to 2020 to 2022). Libraries were prepared through 5' RACE. The sequencer listed for this sample is NextSeq 500. Starting from the raw public reads, TCRdb applied fastp trimming at Q25, assembled clones with MiXCR and retained in-frame beta chains. Rows matching on CDR3 protein sequence are summarized as one entry with the most common DNA and genes. The sample data list roughly 86,000 distinct CDR3 sequences, and roughly 5.7% of these were observed just once. Roughly 8% of the sample goes to the ten largest clones. Sequencing input: whole blood. All receptors come from an adult who was a healthcare worker with PCR-confirmed SARS-CoV-2 infection or an uninfected control (not recorded which).

This clonotype has ten or more counts. The rearrangement joins TRBV10-1 to TRBJ2-1; no definite D call. V dropped 5 bases and J dropped 0 bases, with 8 bases sitting between them. The CDR3 runs 14 residues. Germline V gives CDR1 WNHNN, CDR2 SYGVQD (reference sequence). In nucleotides, the CDR3 is TGCGCCAGCAGTCGGACGGGCTCCTACAATGAGCAGTTCTTC. Translated, it gives CASSRTGSYNEQFF.

The table lists this clonotype with many counts. The chain couples TRBV20-1 to TRBJ1-5; D perhaps matches TRBD1 (6 bases). Germline CDR1 DFQATT, CDR2 SNEGSKA (reference sequence). This CDR3 comprises 13 residues. Trimming removed 1 base from V and 6 bases from J, with 10 bases in between. Here the CDR3 reads CSARVTGSQPQHF. The CDR3 region has the DNA TGCAGTGCTAGAGTCACAGGGAGTCAGCCCCAGCATTTT.

This clonotype appeared many times. The gene calls are TRBV28 and TRBJ1-5; D is ambiguous. V was cut by 6 bases and J by 2 bases, with 8 bases left in between. The length of the CDR3 is 13 residues. Germline CDR1 is MDHEN and CDR2 is SYDVKM. CDR3 DNA: TGTGCCAGCAGGTTCACGGGCAATCAGCCCCAGCATTTT. It specifies CASRFTGNQPQHF.

This chain joins TRBV20-1 and TRBJ2-7; 9 nucleotides match TRBD2. Germline assignment: CDR1 DFQATT and CDR2 SNEGSKA (reference sequence). Germline trimming cut 3 bases from V and 10 bases from J; bases unmatched to any gene: 13. The CDR3 extends over 14 amino acids. CDR3 nucleotides: TGCAGTGCTAGGGTTAGCGGGGGCCCCCTCGAACAGTACTTC. Its protein product is CSARVSGGPLEQYF.

This clonotype was counted ten times or more. The rearrangement uses TRBV6-2 or TRBV6-3 and TRBJ2-6; unclear D gene. This CDR3 is 15 amino acids long. Germline CDR1 and CDR2: MNHEY and SVGEGT. Trimming cost V 2 bases and J 0 bases, with 5 bases left between them. The CDR3, as DNA: TGTGCCAGCAGTTACGATCACTCTGGGGCCAACGTCCTGACTTTC. This sequence encodes CASSYDHSGANVLTF.

In its sample, this clonotype was seen a few times. The CDR3: CASSFYRGGANVLTF. The DNA for the CDR3 is TGTGCCAGCAGTTTCTACAGGGGAGGGGCCAACGTCCTGACTTTC. The V and J genes are TRBV27 and TRBJ2-6; TRBD1 agrees at 7 bases. The V gene's germline CDR1 is MNHEY and CDR2 SMNVEV (reference sequence). After removal of 3 bases from V and 4 bases from J, the junction contained 3 bases not matched to a gene. The CDR3 is made up of 15 amino acids.

The chain is built from TRBV5-4 and TRBJ2-3; D not certain. In germline, CDR1 is SGHNT, CDR2 YYREEE (reference sequence). V was shortened by 1 base and J by 0 bases, with 6 bases between the two germline ends. The CDR3 loop spans 14 amino acids. The CDR3 nucleotides are TGTGCCAGCAGCTTGAAACTGAGCACAGATACGCAGTATTTT. Protein sequence: CASSLKLSTDTQYF.

This clonotype was seen ten or more times. The chain joins TRBV11-2 to TRBJ2-1; 8 bases line up with TRBD1. In germline, CDR1 is SGHAT, CDR2 FQNNGV. Trimming at V came to 5 bases and at J to 5 bases, leaving 5 bases not matched to a gene. This CDR3 contains 14 residues. CDR3 loop: CASSPGTGDNEQFF. In nucleotides, the CDR3 is TGTGCCAGCAGCCCGGGGACAGGAGACAATGAGCAGTTCTTC. The full variable domain, with the rest looked up from reference TRBV11-2 and TRBJ2-1, is EAGVAQSPRYKIIEKRQSVAFWCNPISGHATLYWYQQILGQGPKLLIQFQNNGVVDDSQLPKDRFSAERLKGVDSTLKIQPAKLEDSAVYLCASSPGTGDNEQFFGPGTRLTVL.

CDR3 sequence reads: CASRYEENTEAFF. DNA for the CDR3: TGCGCCAGCAGGTACGAGGAGAACACTGAAGCTTTCTTT. V is TRBV5-1 and J is TRBJ1-1; D is unclear. V lost 5 bases to trimming and J lost 1 base, with 9 bases between them. This CDR3 is 13 amino acids long. The germline V gene has CDR1 SGHRS and CDR2 YFSETQ.

Ten or more counts support this clonotype. This chain links TRBV27 with TRBJ2-7; 9 nucleotides match TRBD2. Trimming took 5 bases from V and 0 from J; bases not matched to a gene: 14. CDR3 length equals 18 residues. CDR1 and CDR2 from the germline V gene are MNHEY and SMNVEV (reference sequence). In DNA, the CDR3 is TGTGCCAGCAGTAGGGAAGGAACAGCGGGAGGAGGCTCCTACGAGCAGTACTTC. Translation: CASSREGTAGGGSYEQYF.

This clonotype was seen many times. The gene calls are TRBV6-1 and TRBJ2-3; 10 nucleotides line up with TRBD1. Germline V CDR1 and CDR2: MNHNS, SASEGT. The CDR3 consists of 15 residues. Unmatched junction bases numbered 6, after V lost 6 bases and J lost 3 bases. The CDR3 coding sequence is TGTGCCAGCAGGGACAGGGGGTATGAAACAGATACGCAGTATTTT. As protein: CASRDRGYETDTQYF.

This clonotype is labeled medium-sized. The V gene is TRBV20-1, the J gene TRBJ2-5; perhaps TRBD1 as D (6 bases). The CDR3 is 14 residues long. Germline CDR1 is DFQATT and CDR2 is SNEGSKA (reference sequence). With 6 bases removed from V and 5 bases from J, the gap between germline ends came to 19 bases. This chain's CDR3 is CSAIPGQSRETQYF. CDR3 DNA: TGCAGTGCCATCCCGGGACAAAGTCGCGAGACCCAGTACTTC.

This chain uses TRBV2 with TRBJ2-1, with D unclear. V gave up 7 bases and J gave up 5 bases, with 12 bases separating them. The CDR3 is made up of 13 amino acids. Germline CDR1 SNHLY, CDR2 FYNNEI. CDR3 in DNA: TGTGCCAGCATTGTCAGCGAAAACAATGAGCAGTTCTTC. Its translation is CASIVSENNEQFF.

This clonotype was recorded many times. The rearrangement links TRBV7-2 to TRBJ1-2; TRBD1 matches 8 bases. V was pared by 5 bases and J by 5 bases, with 7 bases of the junction left unmatched. Germline V gene lookup returns CDR1 SGHTA and CDR2 FQGNSA. CDR3 length equals 14 residues. DNA of the CDR3: TGTGCCAGCAGCCCCAACAGGGGGGGGTATGGCTACACCTTC. Residues: CASSPNRGGYGYTF.

The chain uses TRBV10-3 and TRBJ2-1; TRBD2 agrees at 8 bases. Germline V gene lookup returns CDR1 ENHRY and CDR2 SYGVKD. The CDR3 has 13 residues. With V trimmed by 10 bases and J by 4 bases, 6 bases remained unmatched. CDR3: CATRGGSYNEQFF. DNA for the CDR3: TGTGCCACCCGCGGGGGGTCGTACAATGAGCAGTTCTTC.

This clonotype was recorded many times. The chain combines TRBV11-2 with TRBJ2-5; 12 nucleotides align to TRBD1. The CDR3 has 16 amino acids. Germline CDR1 SGHAT, CDR2 FQNNGV. V was pared by 5 bases and J by 5 bases, with 9 bases of the junction left unmatched. The CDR3 DNA follows: TGTGCCAGCAGCCCGGGACAGGGGGCGAGTATCGAGACCCAGTACTTC. As protein: CASSPGQGASIETQYF.

This clonotype was seen more than once but under ten times. The chain recombines TRBV7-8 with TRBJ1-1; no firm D call. Trimming took off 5 bases at V and 7 bases at J, with 17 bases between the two ends. The germline CDR1 and CDR2 sequences are SGHVS and FQNEAQ. The CDR3 totals 14 residues. The CDR3 coding sequence is TGTGCCAGCAGCCCGCCAGGTCAGAGATTTGAAGCTTTCTTT. Protein: CASSPPGQRFEAFF.

The sample holds many counts of this clonotype. This chain uses TRBV9 with TRBJ1-4; no clear D gene. Deletions cut 3 bases from V and 7 bases from J, with 16 bases between. Germline V lookup: CDR1 SGDLS, CDR2 YYNGEE. CDR3 size: 15 residues. CDR3 loop: CASSARRLFGEKLFF. The CDR3 DNA reads TGTGCCAGCAGCGCCCGCCGTTTGTTCGGTGAAAAACTGTTTTTT.

This clonotype was detected ten times or more. This chain links TRBV6-5 with TRBJ2-7; 10 nucleotides align to TRBD1. This CDR3 comprises 17 residues. With V trimmed by 6 bases and J by 6 bases, 17 bases remained unmatched. Germline V gives CDR1 MNHEY, CDR2 SVGAGI. In DNA, the CDR3 is TGTGCCAGCAGCTCCATGGGGACGGGACAGGGGATTCTCGAGCAGTACTTC. It codes for CASSSMGTGQGILEQYF.

Only a few counts were recorded for this clonotype. V is TRBV11-2 and J is TRBJ1-2; D is perhaps TRBD1 (6 bases). CDR1 and CDR2 (germline): SGHAT, FQNNGV. The V end was cut by 6 bases, the J end by 4 bases, with 21 bases between. This CDR3 has 16 residues. Written as DNA, the CDR3 is TGTGCCAGCAGTCCCGGCGGGGGGCGAGGTCTCTATGGCTACACCTTC. It translates to CASSPGGGRGLYGYTF.

This clonotype was counted many times. The rearrangement uses TRBV9 and TRBJ2-5; 11 nucleotides match TRBD1. CDR1 and CDR2 (germline): SGDLS, YYNGEE. Germline trimming cut 3 bases from V and 4 bases from J; bases unmatched to any gene: 8. The CDR3 has 16 residues. The CDR3 reads CASSARRGQGGETQYF. CDR3 bases: TGTGCCAGCAGCGCCCGACGGGGACAGGGGGGAGAGACCCAGTACTTC.